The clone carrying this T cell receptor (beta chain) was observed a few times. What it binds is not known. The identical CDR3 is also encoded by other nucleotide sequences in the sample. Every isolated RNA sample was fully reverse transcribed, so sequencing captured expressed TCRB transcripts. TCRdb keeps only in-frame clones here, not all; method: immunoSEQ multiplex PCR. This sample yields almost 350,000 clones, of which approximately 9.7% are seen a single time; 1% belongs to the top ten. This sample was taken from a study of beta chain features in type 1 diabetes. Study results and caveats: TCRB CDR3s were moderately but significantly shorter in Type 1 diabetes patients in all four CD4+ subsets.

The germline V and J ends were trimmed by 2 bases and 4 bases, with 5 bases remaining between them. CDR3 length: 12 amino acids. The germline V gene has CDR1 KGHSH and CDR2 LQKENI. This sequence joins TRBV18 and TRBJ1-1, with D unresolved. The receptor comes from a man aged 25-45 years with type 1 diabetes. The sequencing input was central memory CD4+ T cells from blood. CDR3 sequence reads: CASSPEGTEAFF. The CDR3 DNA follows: TGTGCCAGCTCACCAGAGGGCACTGAAGCTTTCTTT.